One and the same sample provided the 6 T cell receptor beta chains below, sequenced in a study of blood T cell repertoires in COVID-19. Data came from immunoSEQ multiplex PCR; TCRdb stores just in-frame clones and leaves some out. This table has 250,000 to 350,000 clones, about nine tenths appearing once. The sequenced sample consisted of peripheral blood. Source of these receptors: a woman aged 25 to 39 who had recovered from COVID-19.

The chain carries TRBV19 and TRBJ1-2, with 9 bases fitting TRBD1. The length of the CDR3 is 16 residues. J lost 6 bases, V lost 3 bases, and 11 bases had no gene match. Germline-derived CDR1 and CDR2 are LNHDA and SQIVND (reference sequence). The CDR3 nucleotides read TGTGCCAGTAGTATTGGACCCGCACAGGGGGCGAATGGCTACACCTTC. Its translation is CASSIGPAQGANGYTF.

This rearrangement joins TRBV19 to TRBJ1-5; 7 bases are shared with TRBD1. The germline CDR1 and CDR2 sequences are LNHDA and SQIVND (reference sequence). Trimming removed 2 bases from V and 5 bases from J; junction bases left unmatched: 6. The CDR3 consists of 15 residues. CDR3 amino acids: CASSIKVTGDQPQHF. The CDR3 DNA is TGTGCCAGTAGTATAAAAGTCACAGGGGATCAGCCCCAGCATTTT.

This clone came up once. The rearrangement uses TRBV2 and TRBJ2-1, with D maybe TRBD2 (5 bases). Trimming took 5 bases from V and 7 from J, leaving 12 bases between them. The germline V gene has CDR1 SNHLY and CDR2 FYNNEI. The CDR3 spans 13 residues. The CDR3 DNA reads as TGTGCCAGCAGTACCGACTACGCGAATGAGCAGTTCTTC. It yields the protein CASSTDYANEQFF.

V usage is TRBV11-2 and J usage is TRBJ2-3, with unresolved D. The germline V gene encodes CDR1 SGHAT and CDR2 FQNNGV. The CDR3 has 13 amino acids. Trimming pared 3 bases from V and 1 base from J, leaving 5 bases between. CDR3 DNA sequence: TGTGCCAGCAGCTTCCTAGGCACAGATACGCAGTATTTT. Its translation is CASSFLGTDTQYF. Using reference TRBV11-2 and TRBJ2-3 for the parts outside the CDR3, the full variable domain is EAGVAQSPRYKIIEKRQSVAFWCNPISGHATLYWYQQILGQGPKLLIQFQNNGVVDDSQLPKDRFSAERLKGVDSTLKIQPAKLEDSAVYLCASSFLGTDTQYFGPGTRLTVL.

V is TRBV14 and J is TRBJ2-7; 7 nucleotides match TRBD1. In germline, CDR1 is SGHDN, CDR2 FVKESK. V gave up 3 bases and J gave up 5 bases; unmatched junction bases: 13. The CDR3 runs to 16 residues. CDR3 region: CASSHLLTGFKDEQYF. Written as DNA, the CDR3 is TGTGCCAGCAGCCACCTACTGACAGGGTTTAAGGACGAGCAGTACTTC. Variable domain in full (rest from reference TRBV14 and TRBJ2-7): EAGVTQFPSHSVIEKGQTVTLRCDPISGHDNLYWYRRVMGKEIKFLLHFVKESKQDESGMPNNRFLAERTGGTYSTLKVQPAELEDSGVYFCASSHLLTGFKDEQYFGPGTRLTVT.

There are a few counts of this clone. The chain couples TRBV6-2 or TRBV6-3 to TRBJ1-1; the D is unclear. Germline CDR1 MNHEY, CDR2 SVGEGT. This CDR3 has 14 residues. V lost 6 bases and J lost 4, with 15 bases in between. CDR3 in DNA: TGTGCCAGCAGCTCCCCCGACAAGGTCACTGAAGCTTTCTTT. Translation gives CASSSPDKVTEAFF.